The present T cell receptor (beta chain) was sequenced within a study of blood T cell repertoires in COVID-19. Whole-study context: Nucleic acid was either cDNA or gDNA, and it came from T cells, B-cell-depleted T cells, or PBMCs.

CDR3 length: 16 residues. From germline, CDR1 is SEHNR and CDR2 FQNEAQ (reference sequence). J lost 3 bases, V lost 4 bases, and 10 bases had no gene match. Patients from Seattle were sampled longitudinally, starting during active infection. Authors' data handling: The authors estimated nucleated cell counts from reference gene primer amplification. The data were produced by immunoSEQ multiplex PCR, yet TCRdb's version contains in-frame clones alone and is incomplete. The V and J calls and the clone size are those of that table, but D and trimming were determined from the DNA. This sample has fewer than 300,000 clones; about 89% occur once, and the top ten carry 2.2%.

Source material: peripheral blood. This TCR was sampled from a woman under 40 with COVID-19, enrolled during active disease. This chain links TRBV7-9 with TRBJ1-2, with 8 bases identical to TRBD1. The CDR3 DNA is TGTGCCAGCAGCTCCGGACTCAGGGGGCCTTACTATGGCTACACCTTC. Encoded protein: CASSSGLRGPYYGYTF.